These 11 T cell receptor beta chains were sequenced from one sample in a study of blood T cells in healthy people across ages. Primers used in a second PCR of roughly 6 to 11 cycles were a sample-barcoded 5' primer and a J-beta primer mix. TCRdb redid the calling of the 5' RACE reads with MiXCR, one entry per CDR3 protein. The repertoire holds about 800,000 distinct CDR3 sequences, with around 25% as singletons. These data also formed part of another study, on T cells of mothers and their children.

The material sequenced was blood. The receptors derive from a boy between 10 and 17 years old in good health.

The chain joins TRBV27 to TRBJ2-7; TRBD2 aligns across 9 bases. The CDR3 has 15 residues. J lost 9 bases, V lost 3 bases, and 12 bases had no gene match. CDR1 MNHEY and CDR2 SMNVEV come from the germline V gene (reference sequence). The CDR3 loop is CASSLAGGFRFVQYF. The CDR3 region has the DNA TGTGCCAGCAGTTTGGCGGGGGGGTTTAGATTTGTGCAGTACTTC.

The rearrangement uses TRBV27 and TRBJ2-7; possibly TRBD1 for D (5 bases). The germline CDR1 and CDR2 sequences are MNHEY and SMNVEV (reference sequence). This CDR3 comprises 16 residues. The V end was cut by 2 bases, the J end by 2 bases, with 16 bases between. This CDR3 is CASSLVLGRTTYEQYF. For the CDR3, the DNA is TGTGCCAGCAGTTTAGTACTTGGTAGGACAACCTACGAGCAGTACTTC.

The V gene is TRBV6-6, the J gene TRBJ1-5, with TRBD1 identical over 7 bases. Germline loops: CDR1 MNHNY, CDR2 SVGAGI (reference sequence). The CDR3 extends over 16 amino acids. Trimming took 6 bases from V and 2 from J; bases not matched to a gene: 10. CDR3 nucleotides: TGTGCCAGCAGCCCCCACAACAGGGGTGGCAATCAGCCCCAGCATTTT. This gives the protein CASSPHNRGGNQPQHF.

This clonotype was detected only a few times. The chain is built from TRBV20-1 and TRBJ1-1; D gene ambiguous. This CDR3 has 14 amino acids. The V gene lost 5 bases and the J gene lost 6 bases, with 19 bases spanning the gap. CDR1 DFQATT and CDR2 SNEGSKA come from the germline V gene (reference sequence). The CDR3 nucleotides are TGCAGTGCTCCCACTTCTATGACGGACTCTGAAGCTTTCTTT. Protein product: CSAPTSMTDSEAFF.

This clonotype was detected only a few times. The chain carries TRBV7-3 and TRBJ2-3, with TRBD2 identical over 15 bases. With V trimmed by 2 bases and J by 0 bases, 6 bases remained unmatched. Germline CDR1 SGHTA, CDR2 FQGTGA. The CDR3 loop spans 19 amino acids. The CDR3 region is CASSLGGTSGRPSTDTQYF. The CDR3 DNA reads as TGTGCCAGCAGCTTAGGTGGGACTAGCGGGAGGCCCAGCACAGATACGCAGTATTTT.

The chain has TRBV7-8 and TRBJ1-1; D is unclear. Germline loops: CDR1 SGHVS, CDR2 FQNEAQ. The CDR3 is made up of 15 amino acids. The V end was cut by 5 bases, the J end by 0 bases, with 13 bases between. CDR3 sequence reads: CASSVAGYMNTEAFF. For the CDR3, the DNA is TGTGCCAGCAGCGTGGCGGGGTACATGAACACTGAAGCTTTCTTT.

The V gene is TRBV14, the J gene TRBJ2-5; D is perhaps TRBD2 (6 bases). Looked up from germline, CDR1 is SGHDN and CDR2 is FVKESK. V was shortened by 3 bases and J by 5 bases, with 13 bases between the two germline ends. CDR3 size: 14 residues. CDR3 protein: CASSQGLLLETQYF. CDR3 nucleotide sequence: TGTGCCAGCAGCCAGGGACTCCTCTTGGAGACCCAGTACTTC.

As to this clonotype: No conserved phenylalanine or tryptophan ends this CDR3, so it is likely a read error. The genes are TRBV4-1 and TRBJ1-2; D uncertain. Germline V lookup: CDR1 MGHRA, CDR2 YSYEKL. CDR3 size: 15 residues. V was shortened by 4 bases and J by 7 bases, with 19 bases between the two germline ends. The CDR3 spells CASSPLGMGNLGYTL. CDR3 bases: TGCGCCAGCAGCCCGTTGGGCATGGGAAATCTTGGCTACACCCTC.

The chain employs TRBV5-1 and TRBJ2-5; weak D call: TRBD2 (5 bases). The CDR3 covers 13 residues. V shed 4 bases and J shed 9 bases, with 16 bases lying between them. Germline V gene sequence: CDR1 SGHRS, CDR2 YFSETQ. The CDR3 nucleotides read TGCGCCAGCAGCCCCGAAAAGGAGGCGGCCCAGTACTTC. It encodes CASSPEKEAAQYF.

This chain links TRBV28 with TRBJ2-1; TRBD2 aligns across 10 bases. J lost 9 bases, V lost 2 bases, and 7 bases had no gene match. The CDR3 is 15 amino acids. Germline values: CDR1 MDHEN, CDR2 SYDVKM. The CDR3 reads CASSLLAGVVSEQFF. The CDR3 coding sequence is TGTGCCAGCAGTTTACTAGCGGGAGTGGTAAGTGAGCAGTTCTTC.

The rearrangement links TRBV20-1 to TRBJ2-3; 9 positions match TRBD1. Unmatched junction bases numbered 8, after V lost 6 bases and J lost 4 bases. Germline V gene lookup returns CDR1 DFQATT and CDR2 SNEGSKA (reference sequence). This CDR3 spans 14 amino acids. The CDR3: CSARWDRDPDTQYF. CDR3 bases: TGCAGTGCCCGCTGGGACAGGGACCCAGATACGCAGTATTTT.